The rows below give T cell receptor beta chains drawn from one sample of a study of CD4 T cells in relation to SARS-CoV-2 and coronaviruses. TCRdb keeps only in-frame clones here, not all; method: immunoSEQ multiplex PCR. The sample contains some 69,000 clones, 85% to 95% of which appear only once. Sequenced material: naive CD4+ T cells from PBMCs. These receptor sequences come from a human donor in good health. Both conserved end residues are trimmed from each CDR3. The order of the fields is V gene, J gene, clone size, CDR3 protein. Clone sizes are given selectively: once, few, many, or a class where the clone is expanded.

>TRBV6-5|TRBJ1-3|.
ASRELGQTGNTIY
>TRBV19|TRBJ2-1|once
ASSRPRQLTNNEQF
>TRBV28|TRBJ2-2|.
ASSFKGWNTGELF
>TRBV6-1|TRBJ2-7|.
ASSEGGTGASEQY
>TRBV5-6|TRBJ2-7|.
ASRARERISGEQY
>TRBV6-5|TRBJ1-6|.
ASSYDWGSPLH
>TRBV24-1|TRBJ2-2|.
ATSDYRGGELF
>TRBV30|TRBJ1-1|.
AWRGRGFPEAF
>TRBV28|TRBJ1-1|.
ASSPYRGNEFWGTEAF
>TRBV12-5|TRBJ2-7|.
ASGLAGAYEQY
>TRBV7-9|TRBJ1-3|.
ASSLLTDSGNTIY
>TRBV27|TRBJ1-1|.
ASSLSKRAEAF
>TRBV10-3|TRBJ1-2|.
AISAGQPEGYT
>TRBV2|TRBJ1-1|.
ASTAWRNTEAF
>TRBV6-5|TRBJ1-4|.
ASRTGQGNEKLF